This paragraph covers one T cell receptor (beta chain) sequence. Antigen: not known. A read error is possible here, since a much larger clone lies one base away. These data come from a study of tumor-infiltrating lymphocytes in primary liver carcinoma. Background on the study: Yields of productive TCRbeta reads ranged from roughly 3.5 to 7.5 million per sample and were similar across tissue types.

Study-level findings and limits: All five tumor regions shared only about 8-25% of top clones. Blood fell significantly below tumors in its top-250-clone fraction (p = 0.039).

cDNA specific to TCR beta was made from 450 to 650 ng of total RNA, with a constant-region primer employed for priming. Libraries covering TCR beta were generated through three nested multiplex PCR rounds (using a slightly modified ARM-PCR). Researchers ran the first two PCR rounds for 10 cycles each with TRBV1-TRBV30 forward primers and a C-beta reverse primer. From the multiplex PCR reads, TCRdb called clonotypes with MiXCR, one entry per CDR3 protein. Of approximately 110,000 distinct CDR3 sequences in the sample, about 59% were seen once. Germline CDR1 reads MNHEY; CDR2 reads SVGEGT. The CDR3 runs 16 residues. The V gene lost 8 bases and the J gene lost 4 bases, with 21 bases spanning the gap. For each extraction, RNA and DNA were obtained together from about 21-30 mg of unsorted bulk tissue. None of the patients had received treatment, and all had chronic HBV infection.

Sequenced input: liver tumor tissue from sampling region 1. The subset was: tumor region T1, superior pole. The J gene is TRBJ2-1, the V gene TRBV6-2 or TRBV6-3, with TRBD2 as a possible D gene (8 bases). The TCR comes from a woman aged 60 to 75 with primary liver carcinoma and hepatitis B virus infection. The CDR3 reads CASCRLVAGQYNEQFF. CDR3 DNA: TGTGCCAGCTGTCGTCTGGTAGCGGGACAGTACAATGAGCAGTTCTTC.